The 23 T cell receptor beta chains presented below share a single source sample, sequenced in a study of T cell changes during pregnancy in multiple sclerosis. Measured with immunoSEQ multiplex PCR; TCRdb has only the in-frame clones, and not every one. The sample contains tens of thousands of clones, 75% to 95% of which appear only once. The sample consisted of peripheral blood, taken in the first trimester of pregnancy. All receptors come from a female donor with multiple sclerosis, enrolled in a pregnancy study.

The chain is built from TRBV30 and TRBJ2-2; 8 nucleotides align to TRBD2. The J segment lost 0 bases and the V segment lost 2 bases, leaving 5 bases of the junction unmatched. This CDR3 is 16 amino acids long. Germline V gives CDR1 GTSNPN, CDR2 SVGIG (reference sequence). The CDR3 coding sequence is TGTGCCTGGAGTTTCGGTAGCGGGACGAACACCGGGGAGCTGTTTTTT. Translated: CAWSFGSGTNTGELFF. Supplemented by reference TRBV30 and TRBJ2-2, the full variable domain reads SQTIHQWPATLVQPVGSPLSLECTVEGTSNPNLYWYRQAAGRGLQLLFYSVGIGQISSEVPQNLSASRPQDRQFILSSKKLLLSDSGFYLCAWSFGSGTNTGELFFGEGSRLTVL.

This sequence joins TRBV19 and TRBJ1-2, with D perhaps matching TRBD1 (5 bases). Germline assignment: CDR1 LNHDA and CDR2 SQIVND (reference sequence). The CDR3 extends over 15 amino acids. V was shortened by 4 bases and J by 3 bases, with 15 bases between the two germline ends. CDR3 sequence: CASSRNRDSDYGYTF. The CDR3 DNA reads as TGTGCCAGTAGTAGGAACCGGGACTCAGACTATGGCTACACCTTC.

The J gene is TRBJ2-1, the V gene TRBV5-1; 11 positions agree with TRBD2. Germline V gene data show CDR1 as SGHRS and CDR2 as YFSETQ. With V trimmed by 0 bases and J by 5 bases, 7 bases remained unmatched. This CDR3 contains 17 residues. CDR3 residues: CASSLAVGSGRDNEQFF. The CDR3 DNA follows: TGCGCCAGCAGCTTGGCCGTGGGTAGCGGGAGGGACAATGAGCAGTTCTTC.

A single count supports this clone. The V and J genes are TRBV2 and TRBJ1-2; 7 nucleotides align to TRBD1. The V gene end was trimmed by 4 bases and the J gene end by 4 bases; junction bases not matched to a gene: 6. Germline lookup yields CDR1 SNHLY and CDR2 FYNNEI. This CDR3 region has 14 residues. The CDR3 DNA reads TGTGCCAGCAGTGGTGACAGGGTGGGCTATGGCTACACCTTC. Translation gives CASSGDRVGYGYTF.

The rearrangement links TRBV19 to TRBJ1-5; tentative D call: TRBD1 (6 bases). Germline CDR1 reads LNHDA; CDR2 reads SQIVND (reference sequence). CDR3 length: 16 residues. Between the trimmed V and J ends, which lost 5 bases and 0 bases, there was a span of 14 bases. CDR3: CASSAPTGGSNQPQHF. CDR3 DNA: TGTGCCAGTAGTGCCCCGACAGGCGGTAGCAATCAGCCCCAGCATTTT.

The genes are TRBV11-3 and TRBJ2-7; the D gene is possibly TRBD2 (6 bases). CDR1 and CDR2 from the germline V gene are SGHNT and YENEEA. V lost 6 bases to trimming and J lost 0 bases, with 15 bases between them. This CDR3 comprises 15 residues. For the CDR3, the DNA is TGTGCCAGCAGTCCGGGCTCCGGGGGCTCCTACGAGCAGTACTTC. It codes for CASSPGSGGSYEQYF.

The chain links TRBV5-5 to TRBJ2-3, with 14 bases aligning to TRBD2. Germline CDR1 is SGHKS and CDR2 is YYEKEE (reference sequence). Trimming took 2 bases from V and 0 from J; bases not matched to a gene: 2. CDR3 length equals 17 residues. The CDR3 spells CASSFGTSGGSTDTQYF. The CDR3 nucleotides are TGTGCCAGCAGCTTCGGGACTAGCGGGGGTAGCACAGATACGCAGTATTTT.

The chain employs TRBV5-1 and TRBJ2-3; tentatively, D is TRBD1 (5 bases). The CDR3 length is 16 residues. Trimming took 1 base from V and 3 from J, leaving 15 bases between them. Germline CDR1 and CDR2: SGHRS and YFSETQ. CDR3 coding DNA: TGCGCCAGCAGCTTGAGGACATCATCCCAAACAGATACGCAGTATTTT. Its translation is CASSLRTSSQTDTQYF.

The chain uses TRBV4-1 and TRBJ1-1; possible D gene TRBD1, 6 bases. CDR1 and CDR2 from the germline V gene are MGHRA and YSYEKL. V was trimmed by 0 bases and J by 3 bases, leaving 14 bases between them. This CDR3 contains 16 residues. The CDR3 loop reads CASSQDNRAEDTEAFF. The CDR3 DNA sequence: TGCGCCAGCAGCCAAGATAACAGGGCCGAGGACACTGAAGCTTTCTTT.

The table lists this clone with a count of one. This chain links TRBV30 with TRBJ2-2; TRBD2 is a possible D gene (5 bases). This CDR3 is built from 13 residues. CDR1 and CDR2 from the germline V gene are GTSNPN and SVGIG (reference sequence). V gave up 0 bases and J gave up 4 bases, with 6 bases separating them. The CDR3 reads CAWSVLGTGELFF. The DNA for the CDR3 is TGTGCCTGGAGTGTACTAGGCACCGGGGAGCTGTTTTTT.

The rearrangement links TRBV19 to TRBJ2-7; 9 bases map to TRBD1. Germline values: CDR1 LNHDA, CDR2 SQIVND (reference sequence). The CDR3 has 16 residues. Unmatched junction bases numbered 8, after V lost 2 bases and J lost 3 bases. CDR3: CASSITGTGKVYEQYF. The CDR3 coding sequence is TGTGCCAGTAGTATAACCGGGACAGGGAAGGTCTACGAGCAGTACTTC. Complete variable domain (other parts from reference TRBV19 and TRBJ2-7): DGGITQSPKYLFRKEGQNVTLSCEQNLNHDAMYWYRQDPGQGLRLIYYSQIVNDFQKGDIAEGYSVSREKKESFPLTVTSAQKNPTAFYLCASSITGTGKVYEQYFGPGTRLTVT.

This chain connects TRBV7-8 to TRBJ2-7, with 12 bases matching TRBD2. This CDR3 has 16 residues. CDR1 SGHVS and CDR2 FQNEAQ come from the germline V gene. Trimming at V came to 5 bases and at J to 5 bases, leaving 10 bases not matched to a gene. For the CDR3, the DNA is TGTGCCAGCAGCGCAGCCCGACTAGCGGGAGCCGACGAGCAGTACTTC. Its translation: CASSAARLAGADEQYF.

The rearrangement links TRBV7-2 to TRBJ2-4; D perhaps matches TRBD1 (6 bases). V was cut by 5 bases and J by 6 bases, with 14 bases left in between. This CDR3 contains 14 residues. The V gene's germline CDR1 is SGHTA and CDR2 FQGNSA. CDR3 sequence: CASSAPGAANIQYF. For the CDR3, the DNA is TGTGCCAGCAGCGCCCCAGGGGCAGCAAACATTCAGTACTTC.

V usage is TRBV10-2 and J usage is TRBJ2-3; D perhaps matches TRBD1 (5 bases). Germline CDR1 WSHSY, CDR2 SAAADI. The CDR3 is made up of 18 amino acids. The V end lost 0 bases, the J end lost 4 bases, and 20 bases lay between the germline ends. This CDR3 is CASSESKHGYPRADTQYF. CDR3 in DNA: TGCGCCAGCAGTGAGTCGAAGCACGGCTACCCCAGGGCAGATACGCAGTATTTT.

The V and J genes are TRBV2 and TRBJ2-1; a possible D gene is TRBD2 (5 bases). Germline V gene lookup returns CDR1 SNHLY and CDR2 FYNNEI. The CDR3 is 14 amino acids. The V gene lost 7 bases and the J gene lost 2 bases, with 12 bases spanning the gap. DNA of the CDR3: TGTGCCAGCAAATTAGAGGGAGCCTACAATGAGCAGTTCTTC. This sequence encodes CASKLEGAYNEQFF.

V is TRBV5-6 and J is TRBJ2-5; D may be TRBD1 (6 bases). The V end lost 4 bases, the J end lost 11 bases, and 12 bases lay between the germline ends. Looked up from germline, CDR1 is SGHDT and CDR2 is YYEEEE. This CDR3 comprises 11 residues. In nucleotides, the CDR3 is TGTGCCAGCAGCGGGGGCCCCCAACAGTACTTC. The encoded protein is CASSGGPQQYF.

This CDR3 is CAISVQGLAFF. The CDR3 DNA follows: TGTGCCATCAGTGTGCAGGGACTCGCTTTCTTT. V is TRBV10-3 and J is TRBJ1-1, with a weak D call TRBD1 (5 bases). Germline V CDR1 and CDR2: ENHRY, SYGVKD. This CDR3 is built from 11 residues. With 4 bases removed from V and 11 bases from J, the gap between germline ends came to 11 bases.

This rearrangement joins TRBV5-1 to TRBJ1-5; 7 positions match TRBD1. The CDR3 is made up of 15 amino acids. V dropped 0 bases and J dropped 6; count of bases not matched to a gene: 6. Germline V gives CDR1 SGHRS, CDR2 YFSETQ. This CDR3 is CASSLGDSSTQPQHF. CDR3 DNA sequence: TGCGCCAGCAGCTTGGGGGACAGCTCAACTCAGCCCCAGCATTTT.

The chain carries TRBV7-3 and TRBJ2-5; TRBD2 matches 9 bases. The CDR3 consists of 15 residues. With V trimmed by 1 base and J by 2 bases, 2 bases remained unmatched. The germline V gene encodes CDR1 SGHTA and CDR2 FQGTGA. CDR3 in amino acids: CASSLNAGGQETQYF. Written as DNA, the CDR3 is TGTGCCAGCAGCTTAAACGCGGGGGGGCAAGAGACCCAGTACTTC.

The rearrangement joins TRBV2 to TRBJ2-3; tentatively, D is TRBD2 (5 bases). V was pared by 9 bases and J by 1 base, with 14 bases between. The CDR3 loop spans 14 amino acids. Looked up from germline, CDR1 is SNHLY and CDR2 is FYNNEI. For the CDR3, the DNA is TGTGCCAGGAAGCGGAGAAGGGGCACAGATACGCAGTATTTT. Encoded protein: CARKRRRGTDTQYF.

The gene calls are TRBV9 and TRBJ1-4; a weak D match, TRBD1 (6 bases). The CDR3 has 14 amino acids. Germline loops: CDR1 SGDLS, CDR2 YYNGEE. The V and J ends lost 3 bases and 3 bases respectively, with 9 bases between them. CDR3 coding DNA: TGTGCCAGCAGCGCAGGGGATGCTAATGAAAAACTGTTTTTT. It yields the protein CASSAGDANEKLFF.

The V call is TRBV9, the J call TRBJ1-2, with 12 bases aligning to TRBD1. Unmatched junction bases numbered 4, after V lost 1 base and J lost 6 bases. The CDR3 contains 15 residues. Germline loops: CDR1 SGDLS, CDR2 YYNGEE. CDR3 sequence reads: CASSVTGQGADGYTF. The CDR3 nucleotides are TGTGCCAGCAGCGTAACGGGACAGGGGGCTGATGGCTACACCTTC.

The chain combines TRBV6-5 with TRBJ2-7, with D perhaps matching TRBD1 (6 bases). Between the trimmed V and J ends, which lost 0 bases and 3 bases, there was a span of 12 bases. The V gene's germline CDR1 is MNHEY and CDR2 SVGAGI. The CDR3 sequence is 15 residues long. CDR3 nucleotides: TGTGCCAGCAGTTACTCCGGGACACGAATCTACGAGCAGTACTTC. The encoded protein is CASSYSGTRIYEQYF.